Below are 29 T cell receptor beta chains sequenced from a single sample in a study of monozygotic twins with inflammatory bowel disease. Using the 5' RACE reads, TCRdb records one entry per CDR3 protein without DNA. Seen in this sample are roughly 90,000 distinct CDR3 sequences; the ten most common clones hold around 7.2%. The material sequenced was blood. The receptor source for this set is a human donor with ulcerative colitis or Crohn's disease, or a healthy co-twin of an affected twin (not recorded which).

The V and J genes are TRBV3-1 and TRBJ1-1; TCRdb's D call, TRBD1, is unchecked because there is no DNA. The CDR3 is 13 residues long. Germline lookup yields CDR1 LGHDT and CDR2 YNNKEL (reference sequence). This CDR3 is CASSRDRGRMAFF. The whole variable domain, remainder taken from reference TRBV3-1 and TRBJ1-1, is DTAVSQTPKYLVTQMGNDKSIKCEQNLGHDTMYWYKQDSKKFLKIMFSYNNKELIINETVPNRFSPKSPDKAHLNLHINSLELGDSAVYFCASSRDRGRMAFFGQGTRLTVV.

V usage is TRBV5-1 and J usage is TRBJ2-5. This CDR3 comprises 16 residues. The germline V gene has CDR1 SGHRS and CDR2 YFSETQ. The CDR3 here is CASSLNGLGIQETQYF.

The genes are TRBV5-4 and TRBJ2-1; with no DNA, the TCRdb D assignment of TRBD1 cannot be verified. CDR1 is SGHNT, CDR2 YYREEE, per germline (reference sequence). The CDR3 runs to 14 residues. The chain's CDR3 is CASSLGTGWNEQFF. The full variable domain, rest sourced from reference TRBV5-4 and TRBJ2-1, is ETGVTQSPTHLIKTRGQQVTLRCSSQSGHNTVSWYQQALGQGPQFIFQYYREEENGRGNFPPRFSGLQFPNYSSELNVNALELDDSALYLCASSLGTGWNEQFFGPGTRLTVL.

This chain connects TRBV5-5 to TRBJ1-1; the TRBD1 assignment by TCRdb is unverifiable without DNA. The CDR3 is 13 residues long. Germline loops: CDR1 SGHKS, CDR2 YYEKEE (reference sequence). The CDR3 loop is CASSFRLPGDAFF.

The V gene is TRBV29-1, the J gene TRBJ1-1; TCRdb returns TRBD1, unconfirmable since there is no DNA. The CDR3 totals 12 residues. From germline, CDR1 is SQVTM and CDR2 ANQGSEA. The CDR3 is CSARDSNTEAFF.

CDR3 sequence: CASSPPSVAGDTQYF. The chain joins TRBV5-1 to TRBJ2-3; TCRdb returns TRBD2, unconfirmable since there is no DNA. The CDR3 consists of 15 residues. Germline loops: CDR1 SGHRS, CDR2 YFSETQ. The full variable domain, rest sourced from reference TRBV5-1 and TRBJ2-3, is KAGVTQTPRYLIKTRGQQVTLSCSPISGHRSVSWYQQTPGQGLQFLFEYFSETQRNKGNFPGRFSGRQFSNSRSEMNVSTLELGDSALYLCASSPPSVAGDTQYFGPGTRLTVL.

The chain uses TRBV7-3 and TRBJ2-2; TCRdb reports TRBD1, a call that lacks DNA to check it against. The CDR3 has 16 residues. Germline CDR1 reads SGHTA; CDR2 reads FQGTGA. The CDR3 loop reads CASSLYGTVNTGELFF.

J is TRBJ2-5 and V is TRBV20-1. The CDR3 sequence is 11 residues long. The germline CDR1 and CDR2 sequences are DFQATT and SNEGSKA (reference sequence). CDR3 protein: CSARPPETQYF.

The gene calls are TRBV20-1 and TRBJ2-7; with no DNA, the TCRdb D assignment of TRBD1 cannot be verified. The germline V gene encodes CDR1 DFQATT and CDR2 SNEGSKA (reference sequence). CDR3 length: 11 residues. The CDR3 sequence is CSAIQGPTLYF.

This rearrangement joins TRBV11-2 to TRBJ2-4; the TCRdb call, TRBD1, lacks DNA for checking. The V gene's germline CDR1 is SGHAT and CDR2 FQNNGV. CDR3 length: 18 residues. CDR3 in amino acids: CASSNKVGVWDAKNIQYF. The whole variable domain, remainder taken from reference TRBV11-2 and TRBJ2-4, is EAGVAQSPRYKIIEKRQSVAFWCNPISGHATLYWYQQILGQGPKLLIQFQNNGVVDDSQLPKDRFSAERLKGVDSTLKIQPAKLEDSAVYLCASSNKVGVWDAKNIQYFGAGTRLSVL.

The V call is TRBV5-1, the J call TRBJ2-1; TCRdb calls TRBD1, which cannot be checked without DNA. The germline V gene encodes CDR1 SGHRS and CDR2 YFSETQ. The CDR3 is 14 residues long. CDR3: CASSLAVGVNEQFF.

The chain has TRBV6-6 and TRBJ1-1. Germline V gene data show CDR1 as MNHNY and CDR2 as SVGAGI (reference sequence). The CDR3 consists of 12 residues. This chain's CDR3 is CATEDGGLAAFF.

V and J are TRBV7-6 and TRBJ1-3. The CDR3 totals 14 residues. The germline V gene has CDR1 SGHVS and CDR2 FNYEAQ. The CDR3 protein is CASSSSESGNTIYF.

V and J are TRBV29-1 and TRBJ1-3. The germline gives CDR1 SQVTM, CDR2 ANQGSEA. This CDR3 has 13 amino acids. The CDR3 is CSVSWKSGNTIYF.

The chain carries TRBV5-1 and TRBJ2-3; as DNA is missing, the TRBD1 call by TCRdb cannot be tested. The CDR3 sequence is 14 residues long. The V gene's germline CDR1 is SGHRS and CDR2 YFSETQ. The CDR3 sequence: CASSLEGATDTQYF.

The J gene is TRBJ2-4, the V gene TRBV5-1; TCRdb selects TRBD1, and the lack of DNA leaves this call unchecked. Germline CDR1 is SGHRS and CDR2 is YFSETQ. CDR3 length equals 17 residues. CDR3 protein: CASSSPGGEIAKNIQYF.

This chain uses TRBV6-5 with TRBJ2-3. The germline gives CDR1 MNHEY, CDR2 SVGAGI. The CDR3 consists of 11 residues. The CDR3 spells CAVYTGGTQYF.

This chain links TRBV20-1 with TRBJ1-1. The germline V gene has CDR1 DFQATT and CDR2 SNEGSKA (reference sequence). CDR3 size: 14 residues. The CDR3 is CSADAARRNTEAFF.

The chain employs TRBV4-1 and TRBJ2-5; TCRdb reports TRBD1, a call that lacks DNA to check it against. Germline-derived CDR1 and CDR2 are MGHRA and YSYEKL. This CDR3 is 17 amino acids long. This CDR3 is CASSQEETGEDQETQYF.

The chain combines TRBV20-1 with TRBJ2-7; the TCRdb call, TRBD2, lacks DNA for checking. This CDR3 is built from 15 residues. Germline V gene sequence: CDR1 DFQATT, CDR2 SNEGSKA (reference sequence). The chain's CDR3 is CSARLSGGLFYEQYF.

The rearrangement joins TRBV3-1 to TRBJ1-3. The CDR3 is 14 amino acids. Germline CDR1 is LGHDT and CDR2 is YNNKEL (reference sequence). CDR3 residues: CASSQMGTGNTIYF.

The chain is built from TRBV10-3 and TRBJ2-1; no DNA is available, so the TRBD2 call from TCRdb remains unchecked. Per germline, CDR1 ENHRY and CDR2 SYGVKD. The CDR3 length is 14 residues. This chain's CDR3 is CAISGLAHYNEQFF.

The chain couples TRBV11-3 to TRBJ2-1; the D gene TCRdb calls, TRBD1, cannot be checked with no DNA. Looked up from germline, CDR1 is SGHNT and CDR2 is YENEEA. The CDR3 contains 14 residues. The chain's CDR3 is CASSRRWGSNEQFF.

This sequence joins TRBV20-1 and TRBJ1-5; TCRdb's D call of TRBD1 is untestable without DNA. This CDR3 region has 15 residues. From germline, CDR1 is DFQATT and CDR2 SNEGSKA (reference sequence). The CDR3 here is CSARPGRGGNQPQHF.

The chain is built from TRBV20-1 and TRBJ2-7. The CDR3 extends over 12 amino acids. Germline V gene lookup returns CDR1 DFQATT and CDR2 SNEGSKA (reference sequence). This CDR3 reads CSASFIDGEQYF.

The V gene is TRBV5-1, the J gene TRBJ2-3; without DNA, the TCRdb call of TRBD1 cannot be checked. The CDR3 is 16 amino acids. In germline, CDR1 is SGHRS, CDR2 YFSETQ. This CDR3 reads CASSLVGQGYTDTQYF.

The rearrangement joins TRBV7-9 to TRBJ2-5; the D call from TCRdb, TRBD1, cannot be confirmed without DNA. The CDR3 extends over 13 amino acids. Germline V CDR1 and CDR2: SEHNR, FQNEAQ (reference sequence). The CDR3 here is CASSPGERETQYF.

The chain links TRBV2 to TRBJ1-5; TCRdb's D gene call, TRBD1, goes unchecked for lack of DNA. CDR1 is SNHLY, CDR2 FYNNEI, per germline. The CDR3 has 16 residues. The CDR3 loop reads CASRDTDRVSNQPQHF.

This CDR3 reads CSASFYSNQPQHF. The chain has TRBV20-1 and TRBJ1-5. Germline CDR1 reads DFQATT; CDR2 reads SNEGSKA (reference sequence). The length of the CDR3 is 13 residues.